These 29 T cell receptor beta chains originate from one sample sequenced in a study of blood T cell repertoires in COVID-19. The assay was immunoSEQ multiplex PCR, and TCRdb's table has in-frame clones only and misses some. This table has about 380,000 clones, about 89% appearing once. Sequenced: PBMCs or T cells enriched from blood (not recorded which). The receptor set was obtained from a man aged 30 to 45 who had recovered from COVID-19.

The gene calls are TRBV14 and TRBJ2-1; 12 bases map to TRBD2. This CDR3 has 17 residues. The germline CDR1 and CDR2 sequences are SGHDN and FVKESK. Losses at the gene ends were 6 bases for V and 6 bases for J; bases not matched to a gene: 12. The CDR3 sequence is CASRPASGGARANEQFF. CDR3 DNA sequence: TGTGCCAGCAGGCCGGCTAGCGGGGGGGCCCGGGCCAATGAGCAGTTCTTC.

The chain employs TRBV4-2 and TRBJ2-5; TRBD2 is a possible D gene (5 bases). CDR3 length equals 16 residues. V was clipped by 2 bases and J by 0 bases, with 13 bases between them. Germline-derived CDR1 and CDR2 are LGHNA and YNFKEQ. The CDR3 loop reads CASSQRLGGYQETQYF. CDR3 nucleotide sequence: TGTGCCAGCAGCCAAAGGTTGGGCGGGTACCAAGAGACCCAGTACTTC.

The chain combines TRBV19 with TRBJ1-2, with D maybe TRBD1 (6 bases). The CDR3 runs 16 residues. From germline, CDR1 is LNHDA and CDR2 SQIVND (reference sequence). With 3 bases removed from V and 3 bases from J, the gap between germline ends came to 17 bases. The CDR3 reads CASSITRTALDYGYTF. Here the CDR3 DNA reads TGTGCCAGTAGTATCACGCGGACAGCCCTTGACTATGGCTACACCTTC.

The gene calls are TRBV19 and TRBJ1-5, with no clear D. With 1 base removed from V and 11 bases from J, the gap between germline ends came to 18 bases. The CDR3 has 15 amino acids. In germline, CDR1 is LNHDA, CDR2 SQIVND (reference sequence). For the CDR3, the DNA is TGTGCCAGTAGTATAGGGAACCAGGATTCGGGGACCCAGCATTTT. It specifies CASSIGNQDSGTQHF.

This chain links TRBV9 with TRBJ2-7; TRBD1 matches at 9 bases. Germline V CDR1 and CDR2: SGDLS, YYNGEE. J was trimmed by 5 bases and V by 0 bases; bases with no gene match: 6. This CDR3 is built from 15 residues. The CDR3 nucleotides are TGTGCCAGCAGCGTAGGGGGACAGGGTAACCACGAGCAGTACTTC. Translated, it gives CASSVGGQGNHEQYF.

This clone was observed once. The J gene is TRBJ2-1, the V gene TRBV27, with D possibly being TRBD1 (5 bases). The CDR3 totals 12 residues. Trimming removed 10 bases at V and 6 bases at J, with 13 bases between. Germline-derived CDR1 and CDR2 are MNHEY and SMNVEV (reference sequence). This CDR3 reads CANSRRGNEQFF. CDR3 coding DNA: TGTGCCAACTCAAGAAGGGGCAATGAGCAGTTCTTC.

The chain joins TRBV2 to TRBJ1-5; D perhaps matches TRBD1 (6 bases). The CDR3 is 16 amino acids. Trimming took 2 bases from V and 0 from J, leaving 11 bases between them. The V gene's germline CDR1 is SNHLY and CDR2 FYNNEI. CDR3 nucleotide sequence: TGTGCCAGCAGTGAAATGTCAGGGGATAGCAATCAGCCCCAGCATTTT. It specifies CASSEMSGDSNQPQHF.

This rearrangement joins TRBV27 to TRBJ1-5; 7 bases map to TRBD1. The germline V gene encodes CDR1 MNHEY and CDR2 SMNVEV (reference sequence). V was clipped by 5 bases and J by 6 bases; unmatched bases: 13. The CDR3 has 16 amino acids. The CDR3 here is CASSSHAGQGVQPQHF. CDR3 coding DNA: TGTGCCAGCAGTAGCCACGCGGGGCAGGGGGTTCAGCCCCAGCATTTT.

To note about this clone: At one of its ends the junction is not consistent with the germline gene, which may arise from a read error. The same CDR3 arises from other DNA sequences in this sample as well. The chain joins TRBV29-1 to TRBJ1-1; weak D call: TRBD1 (6 bases). The germline V gene has CDR1 SQVTM and CDR2 ANQGSEA. The CDR3 runs 13 residues. The CDR3 coding sequence is TGCAGTGTTGAACAGGGTTTAAACACTGAAGCTTTCTTT. This encodes CSVEQGLNTEAFF.

V gene TRBV30 combines with J gene TRBJ1-2; a possible D gene is TRBD1 (5 bases). CDR1 is GTSNPN, CDR2 SVGIG, per germline (reference sequence). There are 14 residues in the CDR3. Trimming removed 0 bases at V and 4 bases at J, with 12 bases between. DNA of the CDR3: TGTGCCTGGAGTGTGGGGCAGGGATTCTATGGCTACACCTTC. This encodes CAWSVGQGFYGYTF. Together with reference TRBV30 and TRBJ1-2, the CDR3 gives the full variable domain: SQTIHQWPATLVQPVGSPLSLECTVEGTSNPNLYWYRQAAGRGLQLLFYSVGIGQISSEVPQNLSASRPQDRQFILSSKKLLLSDSGFYLCAWSVGQGFYGYTFGSGTRLTVV.

CDR3 residues: CAWGETGGGATQYF. The CDR3 bases are TGTGCCTGGGGGGAAACCGGGGGAGGAGCGACCCAGTACTTC. The chain combines TRBV30 with TRBJ2-5; maybe TRBD2 (6 bases). Trimming cost V 5 bases and J 7 bases, with 20 bases left between them. CDR3 length equals 14 residues. Germline CDR1 and CDR2: GTSNPN and SVGIG (reference sequence).

The chain has TRBV18 and TRBJ1-3, with 7 bases identical to TRBD1. Germline lookup yields CDR1 KGHSH and CDR2 LQKENI. V was clipped by 1 base and J by 0 bases; unmatched bases: 6. This CDR3 spans 17 amino acids. The DNA for the CDR3 is TGTGCCAGCTCACCACAGACAGGGACTCTCTCTGGAAACACCATATATTTT. Translation: CASSPQTGTLSGNTIYF.

In the case of this clone: At one end, the junction sequence differs from germline, possibly due to a read error. This chain links TRBV19 with TRBJ1-5; possible D gene TRBD1, 6 bases. The germline gives CDR1 LNHDA, CDR2 SQIVND (reference sequence). The CDR3 is made up of 15 amino acids. The CDR3 DNA reads as TGTGCCAGTAAACCACGGACAGACCGCAATCGGCCCCAGCATTTT. Translation gives CASKPRTDRNRPQHF. The complete variable domain, with remaining parts taken from reference TRBV19 and TRBJ1-5, reads DGGITQSPKYLFRKEGQNVTLSCEQNLNHDAMYWYRQDPGQGLRLIYYSQIVNDFQKGDIAEGYSVSREKKESFPLTVTSAQKNPTAFYLCASKPRTDRNRPQHFGDGTRLSIL.

The J gene is TRBJ1-6, the V gene TRBV9; D not resolved. Germline values: CDR1 SGDLS, CDR2 YYNGEE. The CDR3 covers 14 residues. Trimming took 0 bases from V and 8 from J, leaving 9 bases between them. CDR3 protein: CASSVGSVDSPLHF. CDR3 nucleotide sequence: TGTGCCAGCAGCGTAGGGAGTGTGGATTCACCCCTCCACTTT.

The chain couples TRBV19 to TRBJ2-6; D is ambiguous. V was trimmed by 6 bases and J by 0 bases, leaving 6 bases between them. The CDR3 extends over 14 amino acids. Germline V CDR1 and CDR2: LNHDA, SQIVND (reference sequence). CDR3 in DNA: TGTGCCAGTAGCAGGAACTCTGGGGCCAACGTCCTGACTTTC. Translated, it gives CASSRNSGANVLTF.

The chain is built from TRBV18 and TRBJ2-1; the D is unclear. This CDR3 has 15 residues. V was cut by 0 bases and J by 2 bases, with 8 bases left in between. Germline V lookup: CDR1 KGHSH, CDR2 LQKENI. In DNA, the CDR3 is TGTGCCAGCTCACCACCGTCCAGCGCCTACAATGAGCAGTTCTTC. It specifies CASSPPSSAYNEQFF.

This sequence joins TRBV6-2 or TRBV6-3 and TRBJ2-3; D perhaps matches TRBD2 (5 bases). V was cut by 9 bases and J by 4 bases, with 26 bases left in between. The CDR3 runs 17 residues. Germline CDR1 MNHEY, CDR2 SVGEGT. CDR3 in amino acids: CASSRWSGGGYPDTQYF. The CDR3 nucleotides are TGTGCCAGTAGCCGATGGTCTGGAGGAGGTTATCCAGATACGCAGTATTTT.

CDR3 protein: CAWETGKEGAFF. In DNA form, the CDR3 reads TGTGCCTGGGAGACAGGGAAGGAAGGAGCTTTCTTT. V usage is TRBV30 and J usage is TRBJ1-1, with 7 nucleotides matching TRBD1. V was clipped by 5 bases and J by 10 bases; unmatched bases: 10. CDR3 size: 12 residues. Per the germline V gene, CDR1 is GTSNPN and CDR2 is SVGIG (reference sequence).

Comments on this clone: This sample includes further DNA sequences coding for the same CDR3. V gene TRBV7-9 combines with J gene TRBJ1-1, with a possible D match to TRBD1 (5 bases). This CDR3 region has 14 residues. CDR1 and CDR2 (germline): SEHNR, FQNEAQ (reference sequence). Deletions cut 1 base from V and 1 base from J, with 7 bases between. In DNA form, the CDR3 reads TGTGCCAGCAGCTTAGTGGGGCGGAACACTGAAGCTTTCTTT. It codes for CASSLVGRNTEAFF.

The chain uses TRBV20-1 and TRBJ1-1; possibly TRBD1 for D (5 bases). Germline assignment: CDR1 DFQATT and CDR2 SNEGSKA (reference sequence). The CDR3 sequence is 11 residues long. Trimming pared 4 bases from V and 3 bases from J, leaving 6 bases between. The CDR3 nucleotides are TGCAGTGCTATACAGGACACTGAAGCTTTCTTT. It codes for CSAIQDTEAFF.

The chain is built from TRBV7-2 and TRBJ1-4, with D possibly TRBD1 on 6 matching bases. The germline gives CDR1 SGHTA, CDR2 FQGNSA. The length of the CDR3 is 16 residues. The V end was cut by 4 bases, the J end by 0 bases, with 12 bases between. CDR3: CASSSGHIATNEKLFF. The CDR3 coding sequence is TGTGCCAGCAGCTCGGGACACATTGCAACTAATGAAAAACTGTTTTTT.

The chain recombines TRBV10-3 with TRBJ1-5, with TRBD1 as a possible D gene (5 bases). The CDR3 has 17 residues. Trimming left V 0 bases short and J 6 bases short, with 18 bases between. The germline V gene has CDR1 ENHRY and CDR2 SYGVKD. CDR3 amino acids: CAISESQGGTAGQPQHF. CDR3 bases: TGTGCCATCAGTGAGTCGCAGGGAGGGACGGCGGGTCAGCCCCAGCATTTT.

J is TRBJ2-5 and V is TRBV11-3; D is perhaps TRBD1 (6 bases). There are 13 residues in the CDR3. Per the germline V gene, CDR1 is SGHNT and CDR2 is YENEEA. Trimming took 4 bases from V and 1 from J, leaving 7 bases between them. In DNA, the CDR3 is TGTGCCAGCAGCTCGACAGGCCAAGAGACCCAGTACTTC. Translated, it gives CASSSTGQETQYF.

The chain joins TRBV14 to TRBJ1-1; 7 bases fit TRBD1. This CDR3 has 15 residues. Germline assignment: CDR1 SGHDN and CDR2 FVKESK. Trimming took 3 bases from V and 1 from J; bases not matched to a gene: 5. The CDR3 sequence is CASSQFAGGNTEAFF. The CDR3 coding sequence is TGTGCCAGCAGCCAGTTCGCAGGGGGGAACACTGAAGCTTTCTTT.

This chain joins TRBV7-3 and TRBJ2-3; D unclear. V dropped 2 bases and J dropped 6 bases, with 9 bases sitting between them. Germline V gives CDR1 SGHTA, CDR2 FQGTGA. This CDR3 spans 13 amino acids. The CDR3 nucleotides are TGTGCCAGCAGCTTAGGGCCGCTCGATACGCAGTATTTT. This codes for CASSLGPLDTQYF.

The gene calls are TRBV11-3 and TRBJ1-1; TRBD1 is a possible D gene (5 bases). Trimming stripped 3 bases from V and 6 bases from J, with 11 bases between. Germline CDR1 reads SGHNT; CDR2 reads YENEEA. The CDR3 sequence is 13 residues long. The CDR3 DNA follows: TGTGCCAGCAGCTTTGGCAGGGAGGCTGAAGCTTTCTTT. This translates into CASSFGREAEAFF. The whole variable domain, remainder taken from reference TRBV11-3 and TRBJ1-1, is EAGVVQSPRYKIIEKKQPVAFWCNPISGHNTLYWYLQNLGQGPELLIRYENEEAVDDSQLPKDRFSAERLKGVDSTLKIQPAELGDSAVYLCASSFGREAEAFFGQGTRLTVV.

The sample holds a few counts of this clone. This sequence joins TRBV3-1 (or the pseudogene TRBV3-2) and TRBJ2-7; D call uncertain. Germline V gene data show CDR1 as LGHDT and CDR2 as YNNKEL (reference sequence). The CDR3 contains 13 residues. Trimming took off 4 bases at V and 10 bases at J, with 17 bases between the two ends. CDR3 DNA sequence: TGTGCCAGCAGCCCGCATCAATCAGGTCGACAGTACTTC. Translated, it gives CASSPHQSGRQYF.

The chain carries TRBV7-9 and TRBJ1-4, with unresolved D. Germline V gene sequence: CDR1 SEHNR, CDR2 FQNEAQ (reference sequence). The ends were cut back, 8 bases at V and 8 bases at J, with 6 bases in the middle. The CDR3 spans 10 residues. DNA of the CDR3: TGTGCCAGCGCGAGGGAAAAACTGTTTTTT. Encoded protein: CASAREKLFF.

The V call is TRBV25-1, the J call TRBJ1-2, with a possible D match to TRBD1 (6 bases). V was cut by 8 bases and J by 8 bases, with 12 bases left in between. The CDR3 contains 11 residues. Germline CDR1 reads MGHDK; CDR2 reads SYGVNS. The CDR3 DNA reads as TGTGCCAGCTCAGGGGCAGGGGGCTACACCTTC. It codes for CASSGAGGYTF.